Each of the 10 T cell receptor beta chains below was sequenced from the same sample in a study of Ad26.COV2.S vaccination and SARS-CoV-2 variants. Indicated treatment: approximately 18 received Ad26.COV2.S at low or high dose, single or two shots; roughly 5 received placebo; per-sample allocation not given. Specimens were obtained on day 63 following the first vaccine or placebo injection. Some clones are missing from TCRdb's copy, which holds only in-frame ones; the method was immunoSEQ multiplex PCR. The table lists hundreds of thousands of clones, 70% to 90% of them singletons, with about 10% in the top ten. This sample comprised peripheral blood, obtained in a trial of Ad26.COV2.S vaccine versus placebo. The receptors shown here come from a person aged 18 to 59 who received the Ad26.COV2.S COVID-19 vaccine or a placebo.

The CDR3, as DNA: TGTGCCAGCCCACGGGGCCCCATCGGTCGTGGCTACACCTTC. It yields the protein CASPRGPIGRGYTF. The chain combines TRBV21-1 with TRBJ1-2. TRBV21-1 is a recognized pseudogene. The CDR3 consists of 14 residues.

This clone has a handful of counts. This chain links TRBV18 with TRBJ1-2, with 8 bases identical to TRBD1. V trimming: 3 bases; J trimming: 4 bases; junction bases outside the gene matches: 4. Germline assignment: CDR1 KGHSH and CDR2 LQKENI. This CDR3 has 14 residues. CDR3 in amino acids: CASSPGQGAYGYTF. For the CDR3, the DNA is TGTGCCAGCTCACCCGGCCAGGGGGCCTATGGCTACACCTTC.

This clone was observed once. The genes are TRBV11-2 and TRBJ2-5, with D perhaps matching TRBD1 (7 bases). V lost 5 bases, J lost 4 bases, and 14 bases lay in between. CDR1 is SGHAT and CDR2 is FQNNGV in the germline V gene. The CDR3 sequence is 14 residues long. This CDR3 is CASSPGGWRETQYF. In nucleotides, the CDR3 is TGTGCCAGCAGCCCAGGGGGGTGGAGAGAGACCCAGTACTTC.

The chain joins TRBV19 to TRBJ2-7; TRBD1 matches 8 bases. Trimming took 5 bases from V and 2 from J; bases not matched to a gene: 5. The V gene's germline CDR1 is LNHDA and CDR2 SQIVND (reference sequence). The CDR3 consists of 14 residues. The CDR3 reads CASSAQTGAYEQYF. DNA for the CDR3: TGTGCCAGTAGTGCCCAGACAGGGGCCTACGAGCAGTACTTC.

CDR3 DNA: TGTGCCAGCAGGCCGGGACAGGGGGGATCACCCCTCCACTTT. Its translation is CASRPGQGGSPLHF. V and J are TRBV2 and TRBJ1-6; 11 positions match TRBD1. The V segment lost 6 bases and the J segment 10 bases; nucleotides outside the gene matches: 5. Germline-derived CDR1 and CDR2 are SNHLY and FYNNEI. The CDR3 spans 14 residues.

The genes are TRBV5-6 and TRBJ2-6, with 9 bases matching TRBD1. Germline V CDR1 and CDR2: SGHDT, YYEEEE. The CDR3 has 19 residues. Trimming cost V 2 bases and J 2 bases; bases outside gene matches: 11. The CDR3 loop is CASSLRVRDRAPGANVLTF. In DNA, the CDR3 is TGTGCCAGCAGCTTACGCGTCCGGGACAGGGCCCCTGGGGCCAACGTCCTGACTTTC.

The V gene is TRBV24-1, the J gene TRBJ1-2, with TRBD1 identical over 12 bases. In germline, CDR1 is KGHDR, CDR2 SFDVKD. Losses at the gene ends were 5 bases for V and 0 bases for J; bases not matched to a gene: 12. This CDR3 has 19 residues. DNA of the CDR3: TGTGCCACCAGTGGTTTTAGATCGGGGACAGGGGGCTCTAACTATGGCTACACCTTC. Translated, it gives CATSGFRSGTGGSNYGYTF.

The gene calls are TRBV10-2 and TRBJ2-7, with 9 bases lining up with TRBD1. The germline V gene has CDR1 WSHSY and CDR2 SAAADI. The CDR3 runs 14 residues. V gave up 6 bases and J gave up 2 bases; unmatched junction bases: 5. CDR3 region: CASRAGTGTYEQYF. CDR3 in DNA: TGCGCCAGCAGAGCTGGGACAGGGACCTACGAGCAGTACTTC.

The rearrangement links TRBV5-1 to TRBJ2-7, with a tentative D call TRBD1 (6 bases). V was cut by 7 bases and J by 7 bases, with 12 bases left in between. Germline V gene sequence: CDR1 SGHRS, CDR2 YFSETQ. There are 11 residues in the CDR3. CDR3 DNA sequence: TGCGCCAGCCATCCAGGGGAAGAGCAGTACTTC. This translates into CASHPGEEQYF.

This sequence joins TRBV27 and TRBJ2-2, with 10 bases lining up with TRBD1. Trimming removed 2 bases from V and 6 bases from J; junction bases left unmatched: 3. Germline CDR1 reads MNHEY; CDR2 reads SMNVEV (reference sequence). CDR3 length: 15 amino acids. The CDR3 DNA follows: TGTGCCAGCAGTTTAGGGACAGGGGCTTCCGGGGAGCTGTTTTTT. Protein: CASSLGTGASGELFF.